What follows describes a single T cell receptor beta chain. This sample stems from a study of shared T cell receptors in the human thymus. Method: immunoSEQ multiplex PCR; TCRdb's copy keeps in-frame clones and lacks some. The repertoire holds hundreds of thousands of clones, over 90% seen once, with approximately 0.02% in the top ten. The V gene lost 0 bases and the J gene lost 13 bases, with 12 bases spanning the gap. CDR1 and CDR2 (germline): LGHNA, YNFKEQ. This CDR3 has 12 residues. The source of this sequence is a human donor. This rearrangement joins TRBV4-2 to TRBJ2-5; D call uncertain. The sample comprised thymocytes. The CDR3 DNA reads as TGTGCCAGCAGCCAAGAAGGGAAGCCTTTGTACTTC. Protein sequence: CASSQEGKPLYF.